A selection of T cell receptor beta chains follows, all from one sample in a study of blood T cell repertoires in COVID-19. TCRdb's copy holds only in-frame clones and misses some; the assay was immunoSEQ multiplex PCR. Of about 500,000 clones in the sample, 89% were seen once. Sequencing was done on a sample of peripheral blood. The receptors here all came from a man aged 18 to 30 with COVID-19, enrolled during active disease. Each CDR3 is given with its conserved first and last residue. Fields, in order: clone size, V gene, J gene, D gene, CDR3 protein, CDR3 DNA. D genes are given only for firm matches. Clone size is stated in some rows and not others, as once, few, many or a class when expanded.

few	TRBV11-3	TRBJ1-6	TRBD1	CASSPTGAIRPLHF	TGTGCCAGCAGCCCGACAGGGGCCATAAGACCCCTCCACTTT
NA	TRBV5-4	TRBJ2-2	NA	CASSLAGTYANTGELFF	TGTGCCAGCAGCTTGGCCGGTACTTACGCGAACACCGGGGAGCTGTTTTTT
NA	TRBV6-1	TRBJ1-6	NA	CASSEAPRVYNSPLHF	TGTGCCAGCAGTGAAGCGCCTCGAGTCTATAATTCACCCCTCCACTTT
NA	TRBV9	TRBJ2-2	TRBD1	CASSPWGQGGSGELFF	TGTGCCAGCAGCCCCTGGGGACAGGGGGGTTCCGGGGAGCTGTTTTTT
NA	TRBV5-1	TRBJ1-6	TRBD1	CASSPGGQAWPSPLHF	TGCGCCAGCAGCCCAGGGGGACAGGCCTGGCCTTCACCCCTCCACTTT
many	TRBV6-1	TRBJ2-5	TRBD2	CASSELAGGQETQYF	TGTGCCAGCAGTGAACTAGCGGGGGGGCAAGAGACCCAGTACTTC
NA	TRBV5-4	TRBJ2-2	NA	CASTAGRTNTGELFF	TGTGCCAGCACGGCAGGTAGAACGAACACCGGGGAGCTGTTTTTT
NA	TRBV6-5	TRBJ2-5	NA	CASTPQIGETQYF	TGTGCCAGCACCCCACAGATTGGGGAGACCCAGTACTTC
NA	TRBV7-9	TRBJ2-2	NA	CASSSWDTNTGELFF	TGTGCCAGCAGCTCATGGGACACGAACACCGGGGAGCTGTTTTTT
NA	TRBV29-1	TRBJ1-4	NA	CSVTGRNGGLFF	TGCAGCGTTACAGGCCGTAATGGGGGGCTGTTTTTT
NA	TRBV2	TRBJ1-2	NA	CASSGESQGYTF	TGTGCCAGCAGTGGCGAGTCGCAAGGCTACACCTTC
NA	TRBV2	TRBJ2-1	NA	CASNFRESSYNEQFF	TGTGCCAGCAACTTCAGGGAAAGCTCCTACAATGAGCAGTTCTTC
NA	TRBV6-5	TRBJ2-7	TRBD1	CASSYLDRGDYEQYF	TGTGCCAGCAGTTACTTGGACAGGGGAGACTACGAGCAGTACTTC
NA	TRBV5-4	TRBJ2-5	TRBD2	CASSLREGGETQYF	TGTGCCAGCAGCTTGCGGGAGGGGGGAGAGACCCAGTACTTC
NA	TRBV28	TRBJ2-1	TRBD1	CASSTPGQGINEQFF	TGTGCCAGCAGTACACCGGGACAGGGAATAAATGAGCAGTTCTTC
NA	TRBV14	TRBJ1-2	TRBD1	CASSRLTGEGYGYTF	TGTGCCAGCAGCCGCCTGACAGGGGAAGGTTATGGCTACACCTTC
NA	TRBV19	TRBJ1-3	NA	CASSIGHYSGNTIYF	TGTGCCAGTAGTATCGGACACTACTCTGGAAACACCATATATTTT
few	TRBV28	TRBJ1-2	NA	CASLSGPPLYGYGYTF	TGTGCCAGCCTTTCGGGTCCTCCGCTCTATGGTTATGGCTACACCTTC
NA	TRBV19	TRBJ1-6	NA	CASSIGRVTSSYNSPLHF	TGTGCCAGTAGTATCGGTCGGGTCACGAGCTCCTATAATTCACCCCTCCACTTT
NA	TRBV6-5	TRBJ2-7	NA	CASSSQGVEQYF	TGTGCCAGCAGTTCACAGGGTGTCGAGCAGTACTTC
NA	TRBV4-1	TRBJ2-2	NA	CASRALSGELFF	TGCGCCAGCAGGGCCCTTTCCGGGGAGCTGTTTTTT
once	TRBV5-1	TRBJ2-3	NA	CASSRDSSTDTQYF	TGCGCCAGCAGCAGAGACAGTAGCACAGATACGCAGTATTTT
NA	TRBV18	TRBJ2-2	NA	CASSMTAHTGELFF	TGTGCCAGCTCTATGACAGCTCACACCGGGGAGCTGTTTTTT
NA	TRBV6-2/TRBV6-3	TRBJ1-5	NA	CASSTPYSNQPQHF	TGTGCCAGCAGTACTCCTTATAGCAATCAGCCCCAGCATTTT
NA	TRBV18	TRBJ2-7	TRBD1	CASSPLQGASYEQYF	TGTGCCAGCTCACCACTCCAGGGGGCTTCCTACGAGCAGTACTTC
NA	TRBV11-1	TRBJ2-1	NA	CASQNLLAGNEQFF	TGTGCTTCCCAAAACCTCCTAGCTGGCAATGAGCAGTTCTTC
NA	TRBV18	TRBJ2-7	NA	CASSRTGEGAEQYF	TGTGCCAGCTCACGTACAGGTGAAGGGGCCGAGCAGTACTTC
NA	TRBV7-6	TRBJ1-6	TRBD1	CASSSGGQPPVLLHF	TGTGCCAGCAGCTCAGGGGGACAGCCTCCTGTTCTCCTCCACTTT
NA	TRBV3-1/TRBV3-2	TRBJ1-5	NA	CASSQDLSQPQHF	TGTGCCAGCAGCCAAGATCTGTCCCAGCCCCAGCATTTT
NA	TRBV12-2	TRBJ2-5	NA	CASRLEATETQYF	TGTGCAAGTCGCTTGGAGGCCACGGAGACCCAGTACTTC
NA	TRBV10-2	TRBJ2-7	TRBD1	CASSPNNRGGYEQYF	TGCGCCAGCAGCCCTAATAACAGGGGCGGCTACGAGCAGTACTTC
NA	TRBV2	TRBJ1-5	TRBD1	CASSVGQGADQPQHF	TGTGCCAGCAGTGTCGGGCAGGGGGCCGATCAGCCCCAGCATTTT
NA	TRBV19	TRBJ2-3	NA	CASSINPSAIADTQYF	TGTGCCAGTAGTATCAATCCTAGCGCGATTGCAGATACGCAGTATTTT
NA	TRBV13	TRBJ2-5	NA	CASSFRGTQYF	TGTGCCAGCAGCTTCCGGGGGACCCAGTACTTC
once	TRBV2	TRBJ1-6	NA	CASSDDIARGNSPLHF	TGTGCCAGCAGCGACGATATCGCCCGGGGGAATTCACCCCTCCACTTT
NA	TRBV4-1	TRBJ2-7	NA	CASSPFGTGAYEQYF	TGCGCCAGCAGCCCGTTTGGGACGGGAGCCTACGAGCAGTACTTC
once	TRBV3-1/TRBV3-2	TRBJ2-5	TRBD2	CASSRGLARQETQYF	TGTGCCAGCAGCCGGGGACTAGCGAGGCAAGAGACCCAGTACTTC
NA	TRBV20-1	TRBJ2-1	NA	CRIRRGTEQFF	TGCAGGATACGGAGGGGTACTGAGCAGTTCTTC
NA	TRBV7-8	TRBJ2-2	TRBD1	CASSDQGATGELFF	TGTGCCAGCAGCGATCAGGGGGCCACCGGGGAGCTGTTTTTT
NA	TRBV19	TRBJ2-1	NA	CASSIGEDSYNEQFF	TGTGCCAGTAGTATTGGGGAGGATTCTTACAATGAGCAGTTCTTC
once	TRBV14	TRBJ2-1	NA	CASSQVAGAVYEQFF	TGTGCCAGCAGCCAAGTTGCGGGGGCAGTGTATGAGCAGTTCTTC
NA	TRBV7-9	TRBJ1-5	NA	CASSLQGNQPQHF	TGTGCCAGCAGCTTACAGGGAAATCAGCCCCAGCATTTT
once	TRBV12-5	TRBJ1-5	NA	CASGTSGQPQHF	TGTGCTAGTGGCACTTCAGGACAGCCCCAGCATTTT
NA	TRBV27	TRBJ2-2	TRBD2	CASGAGGYTGELFF	TGTGCCAGCGGCGCGGGGGGGTACACCGGGGAGCTGTTTTTT
few	TRBV5-1	TRBJ1-1	TRBD1	CASSLGTGLNTEAFF	TGCGCCAGCAGCTTAGGGACAGGGTTGAACACTGAAGCTTTCTTT